This TCR beta chain comes out of a study of T cells and copy number aberrations in small-cell lung cancer. Some clones are missing from TCRdb's copy, which holds only in-frame ones; the method was immunoSEQ multiplex PCR. The data contain some 10,000 clones, over 75% of them singletons. CDR1 is SGHRS and CDR2 is YFSETQ in the germline V gene. The CDR3 has 15 amino acids. The ends were cut back, 1 base at V and 0 bases at J, with 9 bases in the middle. With respect to this clone: The sample has other DNA sequences that encode this CDR3 too.

The V call is TRBV5-1, the J call TRBJ2-3; perhaps TRBD2 as D (6 bases). What was sequenced was normal tissue next to the tumor. The TCR sequence derives from a man aged 60 to 75 with small cell lung cancer. The CDR3 DNA is TGCGCCAGCAGCTTGTCGGGGACTAGCACAGATACGCAGTATTTT. It yields the protein CASSLSGTSTDTQYF. Looking up the rest from reference TRBV5-1 and TRBJ2-3 gives the full variable domain: KAGVTQTPRYLIKTRGQQVTLSCSPISGHRSVSWYQQTPGQGLQFLFEYFSETQRNKGNFPGRFSGRQFSNSRSEMNVSTLELGDSALYLCASSLSGTSTDTQYFGPGTRLTVL.